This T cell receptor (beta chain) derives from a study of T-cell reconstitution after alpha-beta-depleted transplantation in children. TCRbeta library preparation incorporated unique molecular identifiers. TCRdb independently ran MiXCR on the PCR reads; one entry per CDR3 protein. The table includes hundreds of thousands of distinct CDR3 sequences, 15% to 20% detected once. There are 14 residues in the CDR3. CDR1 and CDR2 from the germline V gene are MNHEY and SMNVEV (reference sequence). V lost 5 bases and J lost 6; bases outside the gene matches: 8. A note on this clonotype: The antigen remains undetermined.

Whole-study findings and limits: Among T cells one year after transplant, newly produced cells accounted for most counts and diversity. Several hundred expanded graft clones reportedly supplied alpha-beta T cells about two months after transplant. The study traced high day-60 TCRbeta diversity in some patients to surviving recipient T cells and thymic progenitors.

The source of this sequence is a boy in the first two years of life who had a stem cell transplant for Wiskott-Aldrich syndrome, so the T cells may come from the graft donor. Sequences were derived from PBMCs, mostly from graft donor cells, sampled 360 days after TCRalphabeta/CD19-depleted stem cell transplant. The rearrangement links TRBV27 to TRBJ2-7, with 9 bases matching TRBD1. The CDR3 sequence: CASSRQGVDREQYF. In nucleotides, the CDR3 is TGTGCCAGCAGTCGACAGGGGGTAGATCGCGAGCAGTACTTC.